This entry lists 30 T cell receptor beta chains sequenced from one sample in a study of blood T cells in healthy people across ages. Through a sample-barcoded 5' primer and a J-beta primer mix, a second PCR was run for about 6 to 12 cycles. TCRdb analysed the 5' RACE reads with MiXCR anew, one entry per CDR3 protein. The sample holds hundreds of thousands of distinct CDR3 sequences; 29% are singletons and the top ten take 17%. The sequenced sample consisted of blood. All receptors come from an elderly woman in good health.

The chain's CDR3 is CASSPPPANTEAFF. The CDR3 nucleotides read TGTGCCAGCAGCCCCCCCCCAGCCAACACTGAAGCTTTCTTT. This chain connects TRBV7-8 to TRBJ1-1; D uncertain. The CDR3 has 14 amino acids. Per germline, CDR1 SGHVS and CDR2 FQNEAQ. V was pared by 5 bases and J by 2 bases, with 12 bases between.

This clonotype was recorded at least ten times. The chain carries TRBV5-1 and TRBJ2-3, with D unresolved. From germline, CDR1 is SGHRS and CDR2 YFSETQ. This CDR3 spans 14 amino acids. V was pared by 5 bases and J by 1 base, with 11 bases between. CDR3 amino acids: CASSPTQGTDTQYF. In nucleotides, the CDR3 is TGCGCCAGCAGTCCGACTCAGGGCACAGATACGCAGTATTTT.

This clonotype was counted at least ten times. The chain couples TRBV4-3 to TRBJ1-4; 8 bases are a match to TRBD1. The length of the CDR3 is 15 residues. The V and J ends lost 3 bases and 5 bases, in that order; junction bases with no gene match: 5. Per the germline V gene, CDR1 is LGHNA and CDR2 is YSLEER. The CDR3 here is CASSHPGQGNEKLFF. The CDR3 nucleotides are TGCGCCAGCAGCCACCCAGGACAGGGAAATGAAAAACTGTTTTTT.

The V and J genes are TRBV29-1 and TRBJ2-1; perhaps D is TRBD1 or TRBD2 (6 bases each). Trimming removed 5 bases from V and 6 bases from J, with 26 bases in between. In germline, CDR1 is SQVTM, CDR2 ANQGSEA. The CDR3 contains 17 residues. CDR3 coding DNA: TGCAGCGTTCTCGTAATTAGGGGGGATTATTCTTTCAATGAGCAGTTCTTC. It specifies CSVLVIRGDYSFNEQFF.

The chain combines TRBV4-3 with TRBJ2-6, with D perhaps TRBD1 (5 bases). From germline, CDR1 is LGHNA and CDR2 YSLEER. This CDR3 contains 16 residues. Trimming pared 0 bases from V and 4 bases from J, leaving 10 bases between. The CDR3 DNA sequence: TGCGCCAGCAGCCAAGATCCAGGGTTGGGGGCCAACGTCCTGACTTTC. Translation: CASSQDPGLGANVLTF.

As for this clonotype: A junction end diverges from the germline sequence, so it may reflect a read error. V is TRBV3-1 and J is TRBJ1-2; the D gene is possibly TRBD1 (6 bases). The CDR3 is made up of 16 amino acids. CDR1 and CDR2 from the germline V gene are LGHDT and YNNKEL (reference sequence). The CDR3 loop is CACSQGYGRGGSGYTF. The DNA of the CDR3 is TGTGCCTGCAGCCAAGGTTATGGCAGGGGAGGAAGTGGCTACACCTTC.

This clonotype was seen many times. The chain links TRBV7-2 to TRBJ1-2; TRBD1 is a possible D gene (6 bases). This CDR3 has 14 residues. The V gene's germline CDR1 is SGHTA and CDR2 FQGNSA. The V end lost 0 bases, the J end lost 4 bases, and 9 bases lay between the germline ends. In nucleotides, the CDR3 is TGTGCCAGCAGCTTAGCGACCAGGGGCTATGGCTACACCTTC. Residues: CASSLATRGYGYTF. The whole variable domain, remainder taken from reference TRBV7-2 and TRBJ1-2, is GAGVSQSPSNKVTEKGKDVELRCDPISGHTALYWYRQSLGQGLEFLIYFQGNSAPDKSGLPSDRFSAERTGGSVSTLTIQRTQQEDSAVYLCASSLATRGYGYTFGSGTRLTVV.

About this clonotype itself: A much larger clone sits a single nucleotide away, making a read error possible. The CDR3 nucleotides read TGCGCCAGCAGCCAAGATCCCGGGGCCCTAGGGACAGATACGCAGTATTTT. Protein product: CASSQDPGALGTDTQYF. The V call is TRBV4-3, the J call TRBJ2-3; either TRBD1 or TRBD2 may fit D (5 bases each). Germline CDR1 LGHNA, CDR2 YSLEER. Trimming shortened V by 0 bases and J by 3 bases, and 16 bases separated the two germline ends. CDR3 length: 17 amino acids.

This clonotype was recorded at least ten times. This chain links TRBV7-2 with TRBJ1-2; TRBD1 is a possible D gene (5 bases). The CDR3 consists of 14 residues. CDR1 SGHTA and CDR2 FQGNSA come from the germline V gene. Deletions cut 2 bases from V and 4 bases from J, with 11 bases between. DNA of the CDR3: TGTGCCAGCAGCTTAAGCGCAGGGCTCTATGGCTACACCTTC. Residues: CASSLSAGLYGYTF.

Ten or more counts support this clonotype. CDR3 DNA sequence: TGCAGTTTCCTCCCGACTAGCGGGGGGGCTGATACGCAGTATTTT. Its translation: CSFLPTSGGADTQYF. The chain recombines TRBV20-1 with TRBJ2-3, with 14 bases matching TRBD2. The trim removed 8 bases at V and 6 bases at J, leaving 10 bases unmatched. The CDR3 is 15 residues long. In germline, CDR1 is DFQATT, CDR2 SNEGSKA (reference sequence).

The CDR3 nucleotides are TGTGCCAGCCGTTCCGGGACTACAGCTTTCTTT. It yields the protein CASRSGTTAFF. The rearrangement joins TRBV6-5 to TRBJ1-1; D possibly corresponds to TRBD1 (5 bases). CDR1 and CDR2 (germline): MNHEY, SVGAGI. The CDR3 runs 11 residues. Trimming removed 8 bases at V and 10 bases at J, with 14 bases between.

This rearrangement joins TRBV6-2 or TRBV6-3 to TRBJ2-3; perhaps TRBD2 as D (5 bases). The V gene's germline CDR1 is MNHEY and CDR2 SVGEGT. The CDR3 is made up of 15 amino acids. V lost 7 bases and J 3 bases, leaving 17 bases between the germline ends. CDR3 sequence (DNA): TGTGCCAGCAACGACATAGGACTCCCAACAGATACGCAGTATTTT. This codes for CASNDIGLPTDTQYF.

This clonotype appeared many times. The chain combines TRBV6-5 with TRBJ2-6; D is uncertain. CDR1 and CDR2 from the germline V gene are MNHEY and SVGAGI. There are 15 residues in the CDR3. V was shortened by 5 bases and J by 2 bases, with 10 bases between the two germline ends. CDR3 sequence reads: CASSGTYPGANVLTF. DNA of the CDR3: TGTGCCAGCAGTGGCACCTACCCTGGGGCCAACGTCCTGACTTTC.

The chain has TRBV20-1 and TRBJ1-2; D may be TRBD1 (6 bases). Germline CDR1 DFQATT, CDR2 SNEGSKA (reference sequence). The CDR3 loop spans 15 amino acids. V was shortened by 0 bases and J by 8 bases, with 19 bases between the two germline ends. The CDR3 DNA follows: TGCAGTGCTAGAGAGACCCGGACAGTTCAAGGGGGCTACACCTTC. Its translation is CSARETRTVQGGYTF.

As regards this clonotype: The junction differs from germline at one of its ends, possibly a read error. V usage is TRBV9 and J usage is TRBJ1-4; D is uncertain. CDR1 SGDLS and CDR2 YYNGEE come from the germline V gene. This CDR3 has 13 amino acids. The CDR3 loop is CASSVAGDEKPFF. As DNA, the CDR3 is TGTGCCAGCAGCGTCGCAGGTGACGAAAAACCGTTTTTT.

This clonotype was seen only a few times. The gene calls are TRBV6-1 and TRBJ1-1; 7 bases are a match to TRBD1. The trim removed 5 bases at V and 6 bases at J, leaving 6 bases unmatched. Germline CDR1 is MNHNS and CDR2 is SASEGT. This CDR3 contains 13 residues. The CDR3 DNA reads as TGTGCCAGCAGTCGCGGACAGGAACCTGAAGCTTTCTTT. This codes for CASSRGQEPEAFF.

This clonotype was recorded once. A much larger clone differs from this one at a single base, so this may be a read error. The genes are TRBV12-3 or TRBV12-4 and TRBJ1-5, with a possible D match to TRBD1 (5 bases). V lost 4 bases and J lost 0, with 10 bases in between. The CDR3 totals 15 residues. CDR3 sequence: CASSSSGPSNQPQHF. The CDR3 nucleotides are TGTGCCAGCAGTTCCTCGGGACCTAGCAATCAGCCCCAGCATTTT.

In this sample, this clonotype turned up many times. The chain joins TRBV6-6 to TRBJ2-3; D remains ambiguous. V gave up 6 bases and J gave up 5 bases, with 15 bases separating them. The germline V gene has CDR1 MNHNY and CDR2 SVGAGI (reference sequence). The CDR3 loop spans 14 amino acids. CDR3 residues: CASRQQPGGDTQYF. The CDR3 bases are TGTGCCAGCAGACAACAGCCTGGCGGAGATACGCAGTATTTT.

This clonotype was counted between two and nine times. This chain links TRBV5-1 with TRBJ2-1; 9 bases map to TRBD1. V shed 0 bases and J 5 bases; nucleotides not matched to a gene: 6. This CDR3 has 16 amino acids. From germline, CDR1 is SGHRS and CDR2 YFSETQ. CDR3 region: CASSLGPTGGNNEQFF. The CDR3 DNA sequence: TGCGCCAGCAGCTTGGGACCTACAGGGGGCAACAATGAGCAGTTCTTC.

CDR3 sequence reads: CASSVSLYGYTF. CDR3 DNA sequence: TGTGCCAGCAGCGTCTCCTTATATGGCTACACCTTC. V gene TRBV7-2 combines with J gene TRBJ1-2; D gene unclear. V lost 5 bases and J lost 5, with 9 bases in between. The CDR3 contains 12 residues. The germline V gene encodes CDR1 SGHTA and CDR2 FQGNSA.

This clonotype was detected only a few times. V is TRBV7-2 and J is TRBJ1-1, with D unresolved. V shed 3 bases and J shed 4 bases, with 9 bases lying between them. CDR1 and CDR2 (germline): SGHTA, FQGNSA. The CDR3 covers 13 residues. The CDR3 sequence is CASSFEPGTEAFF. CDR3 coding DNA: TGTGCCAGCAGCTTTGAACCGGGCACTGAAGCTTTCTTT.

Notes on this clonotype: This clone may be a read error of a much larger clone one base away. The rearrangement joins TRBV24-1 to TRBJ2-6; 10 nucleotides align to TRBD1. The CDR3 has 18 residues. Germline V gene lookup returns CDR1 KGHDR and CDR2 SFDVKD. The chain's CDR3 is CATSDSGTGVSGANVRTF. CDR3 coding DNA: TGTGCCACCAGTGACTCCGGGACAGGGGTATCTGGGGCCAACGTCCGGACTTTC.

This clonotype was detected a few times. This may be a read error: a much more frequent sequence differs by one nucleotide. This sequence joins TRBV5-1 and TRBJ2-5, with D perhaps matching TRBD2 (5 bases). Germline CDR1 is SGHRS and CDR2 is YFSETQ. Trimming removed 4 bases at V and 11 bases at J, with 27 bases between. The CDR3 has 16 amino acids. The CDR3 nucleotides read TGCGCCAGCAGCCCGGATGGGGTAAGATCGGTTGGGGAGCAGTACTTC. This gives the protein CASSPDGVRSVGEQYF.

This clonotype was counted many times. The rearrangement links TRBV12-3 or TRBV12-4 to TRBJ1-2, with TRBD1 identical over 9 bases. The CDR3 covers 13 residues. With V trimmed by 5 bases and J by 8 bases, 6 bases remained unmatched. Here the CDR3 reads CASSRTGDIGYTF. The CDR3 DNA sequence: TGTGCCAGCAGTAGGACAGGGGATATAGGCTACACCTTC.

The sample holds many counts of this clonotype. The chain couples TRBV6-1 to TRBJ2-4; 10 bases agree with TRBD2. V shed 2 bases and J 0 bases; nucleotides not matched to a gene: 7. CDR1 is MNHNS and CDR2 is SASEGT in the germline V gene. The CDR3 length is 18 residues. The CDR3 sequence: CASSEFSGGMLAKNIQYF. The CDR3 nucleotides read TGTGCCAGCAGTGAATTTAGCGGGGGGATGCTAGCCAAAAACATTCAGTACTTC.

This clonotype was seen ten or more times. The CDR3: CASSLGWGGVTDTQYF. The CDR3 DNA sequence: TGTGCCAGCAGCCTCGGTTGGGGGGGGGTCACAGATACGCAGTATTTT. This rearrangement joins TRBV7-2 to TRBJ2-3; 7 nucleotides align to TRBD2. V trimming: 5 bases; J trimming: 2 bases; junction bases outside the gene matches: 10. The CDR3 contains 16 residues. Germline-derived CDR1 and CDR2 are SGHTA and FQGNSA.

Remarks on this clonotype: A read error may account for a junction end that differs from germline. The CDR3 region is CASRATSGVREAQYF. In nucleotides, the CDR3 is TGCGCCAGCAGAGCTACTAGCGGGGTCCGTGAGGCCCAGTACTTC. This chain joins TRBV7-9 and TRBJ2-5; 10 bases map to TRBD2. The CDR3 is 15 residues long. Germline CDR1 SEHNR, CDR2 FQNEAQ (reference sequence).

There are many counts of this clonotype. The V gene is TRBV4-3, the J gene TRBJ2-3; no firm D call. The CDR3 is 15 amino acids. V dropped 5 bases and J dropped 5 bases, with 17 bases sitting between them. From germline, CDR1 is LGHNA and CDR2 YSLEER. CDR3: CASSSREVGGDTQYF. DNA of the CDR3: TGCGCCAGCAGCTCACGCGAGGTTGGTGGAGATACGCAGTATTTT.

Many counts were recorded for this clonotype. This chain uses TRBV3-1 with TRBJ2-3; D tentatively reads TRBD1 or TRBD2 (5 bases each). V shed 1 base and J shed 2 bases, with 13 bases lying between them. The CDR3 has 16 residues. The germline gives CDR1 LGHDT, CDR2 YNNKEL (reference sequence). CDR3 DNA: TGTGCCAGCAGCCAAGCTTGGGGGACGCTCACAGATACGCAGTATTTT. Protein product: CASSQAWGTLTDTQYF.

To note about this clonotype: A read error may explain this, as a much larger clone is one base away. The chain employs TRBV5-1 and TRBJ2-1; maybe TRBD1 (7 bases). The J call may be wrong; the DNA end is better matched by TRBJ2-7. Looked up from germline, CDR1 is SGHRS and CDR2 is YFSETQ. This CDR3 is 17 amino acids long. The DNA for the CDR3 is TGCGCCAGCAGCTTGGCTCGCGGGGACAGCTCCTACAATGAGCAGTACTTC. Translating it yields CASSLARGDSSYNEQYF.